This T cell receptor (beta chain) was sequenced in a study of lymphopenia after photon versus proton radiotherapy. Findings of the study overall: Relative stability marked proton patients; photon patients lost diversity and naive cells.

Trimming shortened V by 0 bases and J by 4 bases, and 4 bases separated the two germline ends. The CDR3 is 12 residues long. Germline lookup yields CDR1 MNHNS and CDR2 SASEGT. TCRdb keeps only in-frame clones here, not all; method: immunoSEQ multiplex PCR. The sample shows under 65,000 clones, around 84% of them seen only once. This clone was observed a single time. Antigen unknown. Here the sequenced sample was peripheral blood, taken from a patient treated with proton-based radiotherapy. This clonotype originated in a man in his sixties with pancreatic cancer. This rearrangement joins TRBV6-1 to TRBJ2-7, with D unresolved. CDR3 sequence: CASSEAWYEQYF. The CDR3 DNA follows: TGTGCCAGCAGTGAAGCTTGGTACGAGCAGTACTTC.